This section outlines one T cell receptor (beta chain) sequence together with its context. Its antigen is still unknown. This sample stems from a study of T cells expressing NK-cell markers. Study-level results: Each of over 5 donors carried dominant NKG2C+ clonotypes accounting for roughly 1.0-7.5% of CD8+ T cells.

Per the germline V gene, CDR1 is DFQATT and CDR2 is SNEGSKA (reference sequence). The CDR3 loop spans 12 amino acids. TCRdb derives one entry per CDR3 protein from the 5' RACE reads, leaving out DNA. The sample includes 350,000 to 500,000 distinct CDR3 sequences. Sequences were obtained from blood T cells: a sorted CD56 or NKG2C T cell subset, CD4+ or CD8+ T cells, or bulk PBMC T cells (not recorded which). The receptor was isolated from a woman between 18 and 75 years old in good health. This sequence joins TRBV20-1 and TRBJ1-1. The CDR3 sequence: CSAWAGDTEAFF.